The 2 T cell receptor beta chains below come from one sample, sequenced in a study of regulatory T cells in long-lasting Graves disease. The authors built TCR beta libraries using iRepertoire HTBI primers and Arm-PCR of CDR3 regions. TCRdb processed the multiplex PCR reads anew with MiXCR; each CDR3 protein has one entry. The table has approximately 400,000 distinct CDR3 sequences, around 21% seen once. Noted time point: persistent/refractory GD, antithyroid drugs over 5 years with positive TRAb. RNA isolated from PBMCs was used to make the TCR library. The sample in question was peripheral blood mononuclear cells (PBMCs), obtained when the disease was refractory, from a patient treated with antithyroid drugs. The receptors shown here come from a female donor with Graves disease.

A word on this clonotype: This sequence may be a read error, since a much larger clone differs from it by one base. The rearrangement links TRBV11-2 to TRBJ2-5; no definite D call. Between the trimmed V and J ends, which lost 1 base and 7 bases, there was a span of 16 bases. Germline V lookup: CDR1 SGHAT, CDR2 FQNNGV. The CDR3 extends over 15 amino acids. CDR3 DNA sequence: TGTGCCAGCAGCTTAGTGCCCCCCCCCAAAGGGACCCAGTACTTC. Its translation: CASSLVPPPKGTQYF. Based on the CDR3 plus reference TRBV11-2 and TRBJ2-5, the full variable domain is EAGVAQSPRYKIIEKRQSVAFWCNPISGHATLYWYQQILGQGPKLLIQFQNNGVVDDSQLPKDRFSAERLKGVDSTLKIQPAKLEDSAVYLCASSLVPPPKGTQYFGPGTRLLVL.

This clonotype was counted only a few times. The chain has TRBV18 and TRBJ1-2; D possibly corresponds to TRBD1 (5 bases). V was shortened by 1 base and J by 6 bases, with 9 bases between the two germline ends. From germline, CDR1 is KGHSH and CDR2 LQKENI. The CDR3 loop spans 13 amino acids. The DNA of the CDR3 is TGTGCCAGCTCACCACGGGGGGACCATGGCTACACCTTC. Translating gives CASSPRGDHGYTF.